This passage covers 18 T cell receptor beta chains from one sample sequenced in a study of blood T cells in healthy people across ages. The use of a sample-barcoded 5' primer and a J-beta primer mix characterized a second PCR of about 7 to 12 cycles. TCRdb independently ran MiXCR on the 5' RACE reads; one entry per CDR3 protein. The table includes some 1,800,000 distinct CDR3 sequences, approximately 40% detected once. The sequenced material came from blood. The receptors here all came from a human donor in good health.

This clonotype was observed a handful of times. This rearrangement joins TRBV28 to TRBJ2-5, with 10 bases fitting TRBD2. Germline loops: CDR1 MDHEN, CDR2 SYDVKM. The V segment lost 5 bases and the J segment 2 bases; nucleotides outside the gene matches: 8. CDR3 length: 16 amino acids. The DNA of the CDR3 is TGTGCCAGCAGTCCCGCTAGCGGGGGCCTACAAGAGACCCAGTACTTC. Its protein is CASSPASGGLQETQYF.

The chain carries TRBV4-3 and TRBJ1-2, with D tentatively TRBD1 (5 bases). Germline V lookup: CDR1 LGHNA, CDR2 YSLEER. CDR3 length equals 16 residues. V was trimmed by 2 bases and J by 4 bases, leaving 17 bases between them. The CDR3 nucleotides are TGCGCCAGCAGCCAATGGGTTAAAGGGGATCGCTATGGCTACACCTTC. It translates to CASSQWVKGDRYGYTF.

This clonotype was recorded a few times. The V and J genes are TRBV6-1 and TRBJ2-5; TRBD2 agrees at 8 bases. V dropped 6 bases and J dropped 4; count of bases not matched to a gene: 7. Germline assignment: CDR1 MNHNS and CDR2 SASEGT. The CDR3 has 14 residues. Here the CDR3 DNA reads TGTGCCAGCAGGGACAGCGGGGGAGGAGAGACCCAGTACTTC. This encodes CASRDSGGGETQYF.

The V gene is TRBV7-2, the J gene TRBJ2-1; TRBD1 agrees at 12 bases. V lost 3 bases to trimming and J lost 8 bases; unmatched junction nucleotides: 8. Germline CDR1 is SGHTA and CDR2 is FQGNSA. This CDR3 comprises 16 residues. The CDR3 protein is CASSFLPGQGAHEQFF. The CDR3 region has the DNA TGTGCCAGCAGCTTCCTACCGGGACAGGGGGCGCATGAGCAGTTCTTC.

This clonotype occurred many times. The chain links TRBV7-9 to TRBJ2-3; no definite D call. The V gene lost 7 bases and the J gene lost 2 bases, with 16 bases spanning the gap. This CDR3 has 15 amino acids. CDR1 and CDR2 from the germline V gene are SEHNR and FQNEAQ (reference sequence). Here the CDR3 DNA reads TGTGCCAGCAATGTATACGGACCCCACACAGATACGCAGTATTTT. It encodes CASNVYGPHTDTQYF. Based on the CDR3 plus reference TRBV7-9 and TRBJ2-3, the full variable domain is DTGVSQNPRHKITKRGQNVTFRCDPISEHNRLYWYRQTLGQGPEFLTYFQNEAQLEKSRLLSDRFSAERPKGSFSTLEIQRTEQGDSAMYLCASNVYGPHTDTQYFGPGTRLTVL.

This clonotype occurred a few times. One end of the junction fails to match germline, which may point to a read error. The CDR3 sequence is CSARVWSRDNEQFF. The CDR3 bases are TGCAGTGCGAGAGTCTGGAGTCGGGACAATGAGCAGTTCTTC. The rearrangement links TRBV20-1 to TRBJ2-1; no clear D gene. The CDR3 sequence is 14 residues long. Germline values: CDR1 DFQATT, CDR2 SNEGSKA (reference sequence).

V is TRBV12-3 or TRBV12-4 and J is TRBJ1-6, with D possibly being TRBD1 (5 bases). V lost 5 bases to trimming and J lost 14 bases, with 13 bases between them. This CDR3 is 12 amino acids long. In DNA form, the CDR3 reads TGTGCCAGCAGTCGGGACGACAAATCCCTCCACTTT. It is translated as CASSRDDKSLHF.

The chain combines TRBV4-2 with TRBJ1-2; D possibly corresponds to TRBD1 (5 bases). CDR3 length: 15 residues. Germline values: CDR1 LGHNA, CDR2 YNFKEQ. Trimming took 0 bases from V and 8 from J, leaving 16 bases between them. The chain's CDR3 is CASSQDGLPGVGYTF. CDR3 nucleotide sequence: TGTGCCAGCAGCCAAGATGGATTACCGGGGGTCGGCTACACCTTC.

This clonotype was detected a few times. The chain is built from TRBV6-5 and TRBJ2-3; D may be TRBD2 (7 bases). The CDR3 has 14 residues. CDR1 is MNHEY and CDR2 is SVGAGI in the germline V gene. Trimming took off 10 bases at V and 0 bases at J, with 14 bases between the two ends. CDR3 in amino acids: CATKGGLSTDTQYF. CDR3 nucleotides: TGTGCCACAAAGGGGGGGTTGAGCACAGATACGCAGTATTTT.

The sample holds a few counts of this clonotype. The gene calls are TRBV6-2 or TRBV6-3 and TRBJ1-2; D possibly corresponds to TRBD1 (6 bases). Looked up from germline, CDR1 is MNHEY and CDR2 is SVGEGT. The CDR3 has 14 residues. Trimming removed 8 bases at V and 2 bases at J, with 15 bases between. The CDR3 nucleotides are TGTGCCAGCCGTAAGCAGGGGAGGAACTATGGCTACACCTTC. Translation: CASRKQGRNYGYTF.

The table lists this clonotype with a few counts. The rearrangement links TRBV7-2 to TRBJ1-1; D gene uncertain. Trimming pared 4 bases from V and 1 base from J, leaving 13 bases between. Germline loops: CDR1 SGHTA, CDR2 FQGNSA. CDR3 length: 15 amino acids. In nucleotides, the CDR3 is TGTGCCAGCAGCTCCCCCGGGCACCCGAACACTGAAGCTTTCTTT. Protein: CASSSPGHPNTEAFF. Filled out from reference TRBV7-2 and TRBJ1-1, the complete variable domain reads GAGVSQSPSNKVTEKGKDVELRCDPISGHTALYWYRQSLGQGLEFLIYFQGNSAPDKSGLPSDRFSAERTGGSVSTLTIQRTQQEDSAVYLCASSSPGHPNTEAFFGQGTRLTVV.

The gene calls are TRBV20-1 and TRBJ2-1; 13 bases fit TRBD2. After removal of 5 bases from V and 8 bases from J, the junction contained 12 bases not matched to a gene. The germline V gene encodes CDR1 DFQATT and CDR2 SNEGSKA (reference sequence). The CDR3 is made up of 16 amino acids. The CDR3 DNA sequence: TGCAGTGCTTCCCCACTAGCGGGGGGGCTGAGAGATGAGCAGTTCTTC. Protein: CSASPLAGGLRDEQFF.

The rearrangement uses TRBV11-2 and TRBJ2-5; 9 bases align to TRBD2. The J segment lost 4 bases and the V segment lost 5 bases, leaving 5 bases of the junction unmatched. The germline V gene has CDR1 SGHAT and CDR2 FQNNGV. The CDR3 runs to 14 residues. This CDR3 is CASSILTSGETQYF. The CDR3 region has the DNA TGTGCCAGCAGCATATTGACTAGCGGAGAGACCCAGTACTTC.

V gene TRBV9 combines with J gene TRBJ1-4; D possibly corresponds to TRBD1 (5 bases). The CDR3 runs to 17 residues. The germline V gene has CDR1 SGDLS and CDR2 YYNGEE. V dropped 4 bases and J dropped 6 bases, with 22 bases sitting between them. CDR3 DNA sequence: TGTGCCAGCAGCTCAAGGATGGGCGGTTCGGGGGATGAAAAACTGTTTTTT. Translation: CASSSRMGGSGDEKLFF.

The chain combines TRBV9 with TRBJ2-4; maybe TRBD1 (6 bases). The CDR3 covers 18 residues. Germline CDR1 reads SGDLS; CDR2 reads YYNGEE. The V gene lost 4 bases and the J gene lost 2 bases, with 22 bases spanning the gap. For the CDR3, the DNA is TGTGCCAGCAGCCTAAGGGGGAGTGTTGACGGGTCCAAAAACATTCAGTACTTC. It translates to CASSLRGSVDGSKNIQYF.

The rearrangement joins TRBV19 to TRBJ2-1; D gene uncertain. V was trimmed by 4 bases and J by 11 bases, leaving 12 bases between them. There are 12 residues in the CDR3. CDR1 is LNHDA, CDR2 SQIVND, per germline (reference sequence). CDR3 loop: CASSTDWSQQFF. The CDR3, as DNA: TGTGCCAGTAGTACCGACTGGTCTCAGCAGTTCTTC.

The table lists this clonotype with a few counts. This chain joins TRBV7-2 and TRBJ2-3, with a weak D call TRBD2 (6 bases). Germline CDR1 and CDR2: SGHTA and FQGNSA. This CDR3 contains 15 residues. V lost 1 base and J 12 bases, leaving 20 bases between the germline ends. The CDR3 loop is CASSLESAGKETQYF. For the CDR3, the DNA is TGTGCCAGCAGCTTAGAATCGGCGGGGAAAGAGACCCAGTATTTT.

The chain employs TRBV4-2 and TRBJ2-3, with a weak D call TRBD2 (6 bases). Germline CDR1 LGHNA, CDR2 YNFKEQ. V lost 4 bases and J 4 bases, leaving 24 bases between the germline ends. The CDR3 totals 18 residues. CDR3 DNA sequence: TGTGCCAGCAGCCTGGGGAGCGGGCCTAGGTATTCGCCAGATACGCAGTATTTT. Its protein product is CASSLGSGPRYSPDTQYF.